The T cell receptor beta chain under discussion was sequenced for a study of shared clonotypes between healthy human individuals. The CDR3 extends over 13 amino acids. Germline V CDR1 and CDR2: MDHEN, SYDVKM. Trimming took 4 bases from V and 7 from J, leaving 10 bases between them. Assay: immunoSEQ multiplex PCR; the TCRdb copy retains only in-frame clones and omits some. Of 450,000 to 600,000 clones listed, 79% are singletons. This sequence joins TRBV28 and TRBJ1-4; D is ambiguous. The sequence was collected from a middle-aged woman in good health. Some clones in this sample may be carry-over from other donors' samples. The sequenced material came from PBMCs. CDR3: CASSSNKGEKLFF. The CDR3 DNA is TGTGCCAGCAGTTCAAACAAGGGTGAAAAACTGTTTTTT. Full variable domain (rest looked up from reference TRBV28 and TRBJ1-4): DVKVTQSSRYLVKRTGEKVFLECVQDMDHENMFWYRQDPGLGLRLIYFSYDVKMKEKGDIPEGYSVSREKKERFSLILESASTNQTSMYLCASSSNKGEKLFFGSGTQLSVL.